The clone carrying this T cell receptor delta chain was detected only a few times. A read error is possible here, since a much larger clone lies one base away. Different DNA sequences within this sample yield the same CDR3. TCRdb made new clone calls on the reads using CATT. There are some 3,900 delta-chain clones in the sample; around 4.5% occur only once, and 5.6% lies in the top ten. The sample originates from a study of gamma-delta chains in newborns, infants, children. Across the study: Polyclonal expansion of innate γδ T cells after birth follows microbial exposure.

The junction had 9 bases not matched to a gene; V was cut back by 7 bases and J by 3 bases. Germline CDR1 GEAIGNYY, CDR2 EKD. This CDR3 is built from 14 residues. This rearrangement joins TRDV2 to TRDJ1; 8 bases map to TRDD3. This sequence was found in a child who was a newborn, infant or young child, either healthy, febrile or measles-vaccinated (not recorded which). Sequences were obtained from blood. Written as DNA, the CDR3 is TGTGCCTGCGATCCACTGGGGGGGGCCGATAAACTCATCTTT. Residues: CACDPLGGADKLIF.